This T cell receptor (beta chain) was identified during a study of CD8+ T cells in alopecia areata. Regarding treatment: oral pan-JAK inhibitor, 5-10 mg twice daily. The germline gives CDR1 GTSNPN, CDR2 SVGIG (reference sequence). V shed 5 bases and J shed 10 bases, with 12 bases lying between them. CDR3 length: 12 amino acids. Extracted RNA was reverse transcribed into cDNA, the sequencing template. Some clones are missing from TCRdb's copy, which holds only in-frame ones; the method was immunoSEQ multiplex PCR. The sample has a few hundred thousand clones; roughly three fifths are singletons. This clone appeared once. Its antigen remains unidentified. Notes on the study in general: Compared with normal scalp, lesional scalp had higher clonality and more expanded CD8+ clones. It was observed that many expanded lesional clones persisted in scalp and blood during tofacitinib. Scalp samples also contribute reads from the resident alphabeta T cells found in normal skin.

This material consisted of CD4+ T cells sorted from blood, taken around week 46, from a patient treated with tofacitinib. The V and J genes are TRBV30 and TRBJ1-6; tentative D call: TRBD1 (5 bases). The sequence was collected from a human donor with alopecia areata. In nucleotides, the CDR3 is TGTGCCTGGCACTCAGGGAAATCACCCCTCCACTTT. It yields the protein CAWHSGKSPLHF.